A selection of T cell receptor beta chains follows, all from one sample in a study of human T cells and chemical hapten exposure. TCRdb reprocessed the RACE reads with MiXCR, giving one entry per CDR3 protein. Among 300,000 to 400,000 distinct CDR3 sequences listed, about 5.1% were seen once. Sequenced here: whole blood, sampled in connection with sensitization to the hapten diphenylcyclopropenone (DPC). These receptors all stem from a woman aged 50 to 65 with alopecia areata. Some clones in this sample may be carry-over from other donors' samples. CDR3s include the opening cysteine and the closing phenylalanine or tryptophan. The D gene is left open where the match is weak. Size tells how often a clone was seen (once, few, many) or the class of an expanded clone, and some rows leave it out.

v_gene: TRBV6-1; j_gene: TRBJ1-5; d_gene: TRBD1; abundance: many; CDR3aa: CASGGQSNQPQHF; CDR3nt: TGTGCCAGCGGGGGACAGAGCAATCAGCCCCAGCATTTT
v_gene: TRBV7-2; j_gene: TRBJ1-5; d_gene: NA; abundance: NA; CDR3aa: CASSLKYSNQPQHF; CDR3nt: TGTGCCAGCAGCTTAAAGTATAGCAATCAGCCCCAGCATTTT
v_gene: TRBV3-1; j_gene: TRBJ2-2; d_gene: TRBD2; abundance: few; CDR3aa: CASGGLAGNTGELFF; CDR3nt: TGTGCCAGCGGTGGACTAGCGGGAAACACCGGGGAGCTGTTTTTT
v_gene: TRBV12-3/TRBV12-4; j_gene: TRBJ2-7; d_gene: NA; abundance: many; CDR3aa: CASSLSQGTYEQYF; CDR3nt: TGTGCCAGCAGTTTATCCCAGGGGACCTACGAGCAGTACTTC
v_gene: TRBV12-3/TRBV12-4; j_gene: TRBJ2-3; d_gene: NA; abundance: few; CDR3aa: CASRGGRLRGTDTQYF; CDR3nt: TGTGCCAGCAGAGGAGGGAGGCTTCGAGGAACAGATACGCAGTATTTT
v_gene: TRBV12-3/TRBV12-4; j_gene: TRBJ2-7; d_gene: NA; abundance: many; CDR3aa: CASSPGGPEQYF; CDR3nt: TGTGCCAGCAGTCCCGGGGGGCCCGAGCAGTACTTC
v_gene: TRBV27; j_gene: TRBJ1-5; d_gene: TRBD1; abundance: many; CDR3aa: CASSLTRGQAGISNQPQHF; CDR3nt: TGTGCCAGCAGTCTCACCCGCGGACAGGCAGGTATAAGCAATCAGCCCCAGCATTTT
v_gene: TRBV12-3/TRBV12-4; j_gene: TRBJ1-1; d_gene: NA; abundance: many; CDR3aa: CASSLGVGTEAFF; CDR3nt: TGTGCCAGCAGCTTGGGGGTTGGCACTGAAGCTTTCTTT
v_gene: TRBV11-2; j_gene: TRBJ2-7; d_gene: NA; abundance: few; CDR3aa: CASSSKVFGEQYF; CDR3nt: TGTGCCAGCAGCTCAAAGGTATTCGGCGAGCAGTACTTC
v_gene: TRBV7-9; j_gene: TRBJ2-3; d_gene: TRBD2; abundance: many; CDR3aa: CASSTKTSSDTQYF; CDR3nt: TGTGCCAGCAGCACTAAGACTAGCTCAGATACGCAGTATTTT
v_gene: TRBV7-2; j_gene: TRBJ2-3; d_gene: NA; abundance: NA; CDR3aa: CASSLNRVEDTQYF; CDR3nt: TGTGCCAGCAGCTTAAACAGGGTTGAAGATACGCAGTATTTT
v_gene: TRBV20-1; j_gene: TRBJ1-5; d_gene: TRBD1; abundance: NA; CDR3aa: CSASPGQGFNQPQHF; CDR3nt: TGCAGTGCCTCCCCGGGACAGGGTTTTAATCAGCCCCAGCATTTT
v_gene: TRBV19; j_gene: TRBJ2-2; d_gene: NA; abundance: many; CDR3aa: CASRWNQNTGELFF; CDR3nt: TGTGCCAGTAGGTGGAACCAGAACACCGGGGAGCTGTTTTTT
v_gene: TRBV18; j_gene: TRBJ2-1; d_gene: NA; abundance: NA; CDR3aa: CASSPSEGNEQFF; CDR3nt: TGTGCCAGCTCACCATCCGAGGGGAATGAGCAGTTCTTC
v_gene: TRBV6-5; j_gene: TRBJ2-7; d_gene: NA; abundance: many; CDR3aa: CASSYEGSDEQYF; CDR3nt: TGTGCCAGCAGTTACGAGGGGAGCGACGAGCAGTACTTC
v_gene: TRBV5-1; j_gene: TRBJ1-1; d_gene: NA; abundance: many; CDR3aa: CASSLAAGSTEAFF; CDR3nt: TGCGCCAGCAGCTTGGCAGCGGGATCGACTGAAGCTTTCTTT
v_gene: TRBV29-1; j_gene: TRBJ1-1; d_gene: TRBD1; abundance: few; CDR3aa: CSVRGDRGRLGGLLDTEAFF; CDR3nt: TGCAGCGTGCGTGGGGACAGGGGGCGCCTCGGAGGCCTATTGGACACTGAAGCTTTCTTT
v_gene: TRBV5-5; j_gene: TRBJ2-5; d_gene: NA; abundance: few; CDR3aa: CASSFLTEETQYF; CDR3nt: TGTGCCAGCAGCTTCCTGACAGAAGAGACCCAGTACTTC
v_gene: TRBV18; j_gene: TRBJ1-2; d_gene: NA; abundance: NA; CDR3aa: CASSPPRGGTNYGYTF; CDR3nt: TGTGCCAGCTCACCACCGCGAGGAGGAACTAACTATGGCTACACCTTC
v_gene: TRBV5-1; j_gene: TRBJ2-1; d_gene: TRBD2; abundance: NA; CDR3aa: CASSLAARSGGADEQFF; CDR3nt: TGCGCCAGCAGCTTGGCCGCGAGAAGCGGGGGGGCCGATGAGCAGTTCTTC
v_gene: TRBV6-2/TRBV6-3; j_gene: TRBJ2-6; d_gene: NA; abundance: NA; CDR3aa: CASSSIVSGANVLTF; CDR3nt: TGTGCCAGCAGCTCTATAGTCTCTGGGGCCAACGTCCTGACTTTC
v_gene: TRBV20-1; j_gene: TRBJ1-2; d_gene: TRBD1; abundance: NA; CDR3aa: CSARDGQGDRTNYGYTF; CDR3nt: TGCAGTGCTAGAGACGGGCAGGGGGACCGTACTAACTATGGCTACACCTTC